The 16 T cell receptor beta chains below were found in one sample sequenced in a study of T cell repertoires in cytomegalovirus infection. Antigens of these TCRs are unknown. TCRdb independently ran MiXCR on the reads; one entry per CDR3 protein. There are 750,000 to 900,000 distinct CDR3 sequences in the sample; just under 30% occur only once, and approximately 14% lies in the top ten. Sequencing used cultured CD8+ T cells from PBMCs, obtained from culture after CMV antigen stimulation. These receptors originate from a human donor in good health (CMV status not recorded). Some clones in this sample may be carry-over from other donors' samples.

A note on this clonotype: A much larger clone sits a single nucleotide away, making a read error possible. The chain carries TRBV7-9 and TRBJ2-1, with D unresolved. Per the germline V gene, CDR1 is SEHNR and CDR2 is FQNEAQ (reference sequence). CDR3 length equals 15 residues. The CDR3 sequence: CANSLALGFYNEQFF. The DNA of the CDR3 is TGTGCCAACAGCTTAGCTCTGGGATTCTACAATGAGCAGTTCTTC.

This clonotype has a handful of counts. This may stem from a read error, because a much larger clone lies one nucleotide away. V is TRBV7-3 and J is TRBJ2-1; 8 positions agree with TRBD1. The V gene's germline CDR1 is SGHTA and CDR2 FQGTGA. The CDR3 consists of 12 residues. V lost 5 bases to trimming and J lost 8 bases; unmatched junction nucleotides: 2. The CDR3 spells CASSKTGDEQFF. The CDR3 DNA follows: TGTGCCAGCAGCAAGACAGGGGATGAGCAGTTCTTC.

This clonotype occurred many times. The rearrangement uses TRBV7-2 and TRBJ2-5; D ambiguous. The CDR3 covers 13 residues. CDR1 and CDR2 from the germline V gene are SGHTA and FQGNSA. Trimming pared 7 bases from V and 3 bases from J, leaving 12 bases between. CDR3 protein: CASTPSVEETQYF. CDR3 sequence (DNA): TGTGCCAGCACCCCGTCCGTAGAAGAGACCCAGTACTTC. Full variable domain (outside the CDR3, taken from reference TRBV7-2 and TRBJ2-5): GAGVSQSPSNKVTEKGKDVELRCDPISGHTALYWYRQSLGQGLEFLIYFQGNSAPDKSGLPSDRFSAERTGGSVSTLTIQRTQQEDSAVYLCASTPSVEETQYFGPGTRLLVL.

This clonotype was picked up many times. The V and J genes are TRBV7-8 and TRBJ2-5; 11 bases are a match to TRBD2. The J segment lost 5 bases and the V segment lost 5 bases, leaving 19 bases of the junction unmatched. This CDR3 is built from 19 residues. Germline CDR1 is SGHVS and CDR2 is FQNEAQ. CDR3: CASSPRLAGGGNRNETQYF. In DNA, the CDR3 is TGTGCCAGCAGCCCCCGGCTAGCGGGGGGCGGGAACCGGAACGAGACCCAGTACTTC.

The V gene is TRBV7-9, the J gene TRBJ2-3; 9 bases are a match to TRBD2. The CDR3 runs 15 residues. Germline V gives CDR1 SEHNR, CDR2 FQNEAQ (reference sequence). J was trimmed by 5 bases and V by 5 bases; bases with no gene match: 8. This chain's CDR3 is CASSALAGSGDTQYF. The CDR3 DNA reads as TGTGCCAGCAGCGCACTAGCGGGCTCGGGAGATACGCAGTATTTT.

The gene calls are TRBV20-1 and TRBJ2-7, with D unresolved. The CDR3 loop spans 14 amino acids. The germline V and J ends were trimmed by 0 bases and 1 base, with 10 bases remaining between them. In germline, CDR1 is DFQATT, CDR2 SNEGSKA (reference sequence). CDR3 bases: TGCAGTGCTAGAGATGCCAGGCGGTCCTACGAGCAGTACTTC. Amino acid sequence: CSARDARRSYEQYF.

A remark on this clonotype: A much larger clone lies one base from this, so it may be a read error. The rearrangement uses TRBV7-6 and TRBJ1-3; D is ambiguous. The CDR3 is 15 amino acids. Deletions cut 3 bases from V and 0 bases from J, with 9 bases between. Germline assignment: CDR1 SGHVS and CDR2 FNYEAQ. This CDR3 reads CASSLYQNSGNTIYF. The CDR3, as DNA: TGTGCCAGCAGCTTGTACCAGAACTCTGGAAACACCATATATTTT.

The chain employs TRBV6-5 and TRBJ2-5; 9 nucleotides agree with TRBD2. The trim removed 5 bases at V and 5 bases at J, leaving 6 bases unmatched. This CDR3 is 14 amino acids long. Germline-derived CDR1 and CDR2 are MNHEY and SVGAGI. CDR3 DNA: TGTGCCAGCAGTCCCTGGACTAGCGAGGAGACCCAGTACTTC. Translating gives CASSPWTSEETQYF.

Worth noting for this clonotype: Germline is not matched at one junction end, which may reflect a read error. The V gene is TRBV14, the J gene TRBJ1-1, with a tentative D call TRBD1 (5 bases). This CDR3 is built from 13 residues. Germline V gene sequence: CDR1 SGHDN, CDR2 FVKESK. CDR3 region: CTSSQGMNTEAFF. The CDR3, as DNA: TGTACCAGCAGCCAGGGAATGAACACTGAAGCTTTCTTT.

The J gene is TRBJ2-1, the V gene TRBV4-3; D remains unclear. The germline gives CDR1 LGHNA, CDR2 YSLEER. The CDR3 extends over 17 amino acids. Trimming took off 0 bases at V and 3 bases at J, with 15 bases between the two ends. The CDR3 here is CASSQDAGQAIYNEQFF. In nucleotides, the CDR3 is TGCGCCAGCAGCCAAGATGCAGGTCAGGCAATCTACAATGAGCAGTTCTTC.

The chain combines TRBV18 with TRBJ2-5; D gene ambiguous. The CDR3 loop spans 15 amino acids. The V gene lost 6 bases and the J gene lost 2 bases, with 16 bases spanning the gap. The germline V gene encodes CDR1 KGHSH and CDR2 LQKENI. The CDR3 sequence: CASSTESIRQETQYF. For the CDR3, the DNA is TGTGCCAGCTCTACAGAATCGATCCGTCAAGAGACCCAGTACTTC.

This clonotype has a handful of counts. The V and J genes are TRBV7-3 and TRBJ2-3, with 7 positions matching TRBD2. Germline CDR1 is SGHTA and CDR2 is FQGTGA. Trimming cost V 5 bases and J 4 bases; bases outside gene matches: 9. CDR3 length: 15 amino acids. In DNA form, the CDR3 reads TGTGCCAGCAGCCCACGGGGAGCGGGGTCAGATACGCAGTATTTT. Translated, it gives CASSPRGAGSDTQYF.

The chain links TRBV19 to TRBJ2-1; possible D gene TRBD1, 6 bases. Trimming pared 6 bases from V and 8 bases from J, leaving 20 bases between. Germline V CDR1 and CDR2: LNHDA, SQIVND (reference sequence). This CDR3 spans 15 amino acids. The DNA of the CDR3 is TGTGCCAGTAGCCATATCACAGGGATAGTGGATGAGCAGTTCTTC. Translating gives CASSHITGIVDEQFF.

This clonotype was picked up a small number of times. V and J are TRBV7-9 and TRBJ2-1; 7 nucleotides match TRBD2. The V gene's germline CDR1 is SEHNR and CDR2 FQNEAQ (reference sequence). V shed 5 bases, J shed 3 bases, and the junction held 7 bases outside the gene matches. The CDR3 totals 15 residues. CDR3 residues: CASSLNRDYYNEQFF. The CDR3 DNA reads TGTGCCAGCAGCCTTAACCGGGACTACTACAATGAGCAGTTCTTC.

This clonotype has only a few counts. The chain couples TRBV19 to TRBJ1-4; the D gene is possibly TRBD1 (5 bases). The length of the CDR3 is 15 residues. The V end was cut by 11 bases, the J end by 3 bases, with 19 bases between. Germline V gene lookup returns CDR1 LNHDA and CDR2 SQIVND (reference sequence). The CDR3 bases are TGTGCCGCCGGGACTCGGCCCGGGGCTAATGAAAAACTGTTTTTT. It yields the protein CAAGTRPGANEKLFF. Variable domain in full (rest from reference TRBV19 and TRBJ1-4): DGGITQSPKYLFRKEGQNVTLSCEQNLNHDAMYWYRQDPGQGLRLIYYSQIVNDFQKGDIAEGYSVSREKKESFPLTVTSAQKNPTAFYLCAAGTRPGANEKLFFGSGTQLSVL.

This clonotype was counted ten times or more. The rearrangement joins TRBV7-8 to TRBJ1-2, with TRBD1 as a possible D gene (6 bases). V was cut by 4 bases and J by 6 bases, with 12 bases left in between. CDR3 length: 13 amino acids. CDR1 is SGHVS, CDR2 FQNEAQ, per germline. The CDR3 DNA sequence: TGTGCCAGCAGCTGGACAGTAGGTGATGGCTACACCTTC. The encoded protein is CASSWTVGDGYTF.